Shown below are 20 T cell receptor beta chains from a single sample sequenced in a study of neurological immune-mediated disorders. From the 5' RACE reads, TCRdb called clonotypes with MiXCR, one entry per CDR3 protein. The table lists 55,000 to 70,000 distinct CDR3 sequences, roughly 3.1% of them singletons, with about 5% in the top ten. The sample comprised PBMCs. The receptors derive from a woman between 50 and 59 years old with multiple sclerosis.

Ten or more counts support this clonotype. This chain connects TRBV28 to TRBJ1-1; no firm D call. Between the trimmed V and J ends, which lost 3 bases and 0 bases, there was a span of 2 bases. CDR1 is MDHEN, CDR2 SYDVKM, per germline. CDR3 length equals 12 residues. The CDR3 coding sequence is TGTGCCAGCAGTTTTGTGAACACTGAAGCTTTCTTT. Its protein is CASSFVNTEAFF.

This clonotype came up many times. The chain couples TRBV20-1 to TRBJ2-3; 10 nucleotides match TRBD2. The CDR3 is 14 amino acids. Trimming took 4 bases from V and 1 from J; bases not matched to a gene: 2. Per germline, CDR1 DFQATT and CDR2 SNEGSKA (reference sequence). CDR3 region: CSATSGSGTDTQYF. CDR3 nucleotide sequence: TGCAGTGCTACTAGCGGGAGTGGCACAGATACGCAGTATTTT.

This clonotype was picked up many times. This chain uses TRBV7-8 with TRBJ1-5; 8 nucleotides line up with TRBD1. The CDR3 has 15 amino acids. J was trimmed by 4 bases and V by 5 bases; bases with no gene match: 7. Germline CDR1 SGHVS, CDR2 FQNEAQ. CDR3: CASSLAGGRNQPQHF. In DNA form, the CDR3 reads TGTGCCAGCAGCCTGGCAGGGGGCAGGAATCAGCCCCAGCATTTT.

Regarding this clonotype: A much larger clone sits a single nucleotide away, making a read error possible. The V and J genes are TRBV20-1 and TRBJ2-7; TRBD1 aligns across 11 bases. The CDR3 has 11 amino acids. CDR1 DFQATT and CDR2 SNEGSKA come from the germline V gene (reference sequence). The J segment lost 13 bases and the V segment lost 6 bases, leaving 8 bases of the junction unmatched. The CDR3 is CSAIGQGAFYV. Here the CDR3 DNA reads TGCAGTGCGATAGGACAGGGGGCCTTCTACGTC.

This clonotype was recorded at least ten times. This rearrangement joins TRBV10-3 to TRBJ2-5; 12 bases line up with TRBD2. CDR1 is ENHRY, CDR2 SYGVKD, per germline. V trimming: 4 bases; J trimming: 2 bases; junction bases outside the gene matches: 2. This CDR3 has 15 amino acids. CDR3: CAISAGTSGQETQYF. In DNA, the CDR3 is TGTGCCATCAGTGCCGGGACTAGCGGGCAAGAGACCCAGTACTTC.

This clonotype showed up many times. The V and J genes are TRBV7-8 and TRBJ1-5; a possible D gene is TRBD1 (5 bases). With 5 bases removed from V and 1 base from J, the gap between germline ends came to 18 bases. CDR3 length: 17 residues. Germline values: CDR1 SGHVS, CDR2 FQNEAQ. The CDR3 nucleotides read TGTGCCAGCAGCCAACAGGAGACGCGGGGGAGCAATCAGCCCCAGCATTTT. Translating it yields CASSQQETRGSNQPQHF.

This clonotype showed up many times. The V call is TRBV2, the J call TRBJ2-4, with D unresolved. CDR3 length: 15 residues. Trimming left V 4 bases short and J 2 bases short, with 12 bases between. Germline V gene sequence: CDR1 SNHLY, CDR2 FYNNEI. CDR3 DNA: TGTGCCAGCAGTGCTGACCTTTCTTCCAAAAACATTCAGTACTTC. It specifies CASSADLSSKNIQYF.

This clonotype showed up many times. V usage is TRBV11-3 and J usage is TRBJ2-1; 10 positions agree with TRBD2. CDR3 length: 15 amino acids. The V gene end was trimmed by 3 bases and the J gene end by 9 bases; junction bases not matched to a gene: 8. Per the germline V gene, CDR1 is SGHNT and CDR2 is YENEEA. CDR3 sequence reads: CASSLGPSGSAEQFF. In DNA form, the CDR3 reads TGTGCCAGCAGCTTGGGCCCTAGCGGGAGTGCTGAGCAGTTCTTC.

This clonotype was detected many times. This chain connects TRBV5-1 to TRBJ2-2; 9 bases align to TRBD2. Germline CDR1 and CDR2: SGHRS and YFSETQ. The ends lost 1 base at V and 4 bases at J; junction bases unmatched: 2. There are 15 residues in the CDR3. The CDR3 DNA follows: TGCGCCAGCAGCTTGTTAGCGGGAGCCACCGGGGAGCTGTTTTTT. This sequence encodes CASSLLAGATGELFF.

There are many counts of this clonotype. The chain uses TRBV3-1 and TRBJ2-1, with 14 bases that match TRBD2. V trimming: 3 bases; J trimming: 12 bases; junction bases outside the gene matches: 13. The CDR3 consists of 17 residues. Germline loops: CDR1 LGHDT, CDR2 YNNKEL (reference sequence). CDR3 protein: CASSQVPRLAGGSRQFF. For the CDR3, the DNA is TGTGCCAGCAGCCAGGTTCCCCGACTAGCGGGGGGGTCCCGGCAGTTCTTC.

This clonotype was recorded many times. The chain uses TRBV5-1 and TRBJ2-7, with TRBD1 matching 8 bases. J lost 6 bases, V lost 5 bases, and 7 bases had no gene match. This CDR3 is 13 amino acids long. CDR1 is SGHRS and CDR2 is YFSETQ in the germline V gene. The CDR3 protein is CASSTRQGLEQYV. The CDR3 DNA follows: TGCGCCAGCAGTACTCGACAGGGGCTCGAGCAGTACGTC.

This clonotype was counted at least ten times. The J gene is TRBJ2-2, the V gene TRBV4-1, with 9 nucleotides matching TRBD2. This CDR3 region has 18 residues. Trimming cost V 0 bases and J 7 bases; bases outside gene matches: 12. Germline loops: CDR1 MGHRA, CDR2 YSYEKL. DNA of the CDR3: TGCGCCAGCAGCCAAGAGCAAGGTAGCGGGAGATATGGCGGGGAGCTGTTTTTT. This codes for CASSQEQGSGRYGGELFF.

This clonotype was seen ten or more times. The CDR3 loop reads CSVDRLSGLGEQYF. CDR3 bases: TGCAGCGTTGACAGGTTGTCCGGGTTAGGGGAGCAGTACTTC. The V gene is TRBV29-1, the J gene TRBJ2-7; no definite D call. Trimming cost V 3 bases and J 7 bases, with 19 bases left between them. The germline V gene encodes CDR1 SQVTM and CDR2 ANQGSEA. The CDR3 length is 14 residues.

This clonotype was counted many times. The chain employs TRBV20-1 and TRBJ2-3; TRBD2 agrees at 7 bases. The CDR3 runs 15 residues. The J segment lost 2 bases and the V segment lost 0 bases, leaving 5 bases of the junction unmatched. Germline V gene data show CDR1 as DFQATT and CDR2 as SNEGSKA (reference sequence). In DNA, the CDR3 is TGCAGTGCTAGAGAGCCAGCGGGATTCACAGATACGCAGTATTTT. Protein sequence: CSAREPAGFTDTQYF.

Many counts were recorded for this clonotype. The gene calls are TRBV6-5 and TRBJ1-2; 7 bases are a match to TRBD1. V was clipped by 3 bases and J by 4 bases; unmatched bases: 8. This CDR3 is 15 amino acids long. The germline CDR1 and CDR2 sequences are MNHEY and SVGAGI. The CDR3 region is CASSYGTGVGYGYTF. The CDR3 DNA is TGTGCCAGCAGTTATGGAACAGGGGTTGGCTATGGCTACACCTTC.

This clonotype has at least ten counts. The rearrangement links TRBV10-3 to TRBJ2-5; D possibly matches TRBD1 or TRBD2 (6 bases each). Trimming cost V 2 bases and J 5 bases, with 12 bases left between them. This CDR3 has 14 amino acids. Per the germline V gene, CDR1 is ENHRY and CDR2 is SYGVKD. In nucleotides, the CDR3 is TGTGCCATCAGTGAGACAGGGAGGAAGGAGACCCAGTACTTC. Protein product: CAISETGRKETQYF.

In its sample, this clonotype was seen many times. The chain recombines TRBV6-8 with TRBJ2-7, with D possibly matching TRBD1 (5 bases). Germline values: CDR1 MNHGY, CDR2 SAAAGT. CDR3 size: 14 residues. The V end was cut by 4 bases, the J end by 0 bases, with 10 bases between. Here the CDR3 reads CASSSFDSSYEQYV. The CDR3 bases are TGTGCCAGCAGTTCATTCGACAGCTCCTACGAGCAGTACGTC.

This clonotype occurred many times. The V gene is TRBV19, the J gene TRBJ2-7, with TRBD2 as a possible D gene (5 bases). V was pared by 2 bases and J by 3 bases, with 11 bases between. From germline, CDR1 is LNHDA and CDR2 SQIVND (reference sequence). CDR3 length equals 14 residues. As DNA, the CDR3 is TGTGCCAGTAGTATACAAGGGAGTCGCTACGAGCAGTACTTC. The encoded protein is CASSIQGSRYEQYF.

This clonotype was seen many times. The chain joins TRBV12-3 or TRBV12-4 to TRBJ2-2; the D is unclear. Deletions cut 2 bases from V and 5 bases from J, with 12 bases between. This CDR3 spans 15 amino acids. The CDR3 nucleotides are TGTGCCAGCAGTTTATTCCAAGTGGATACCGGGGAGCTGTTTTTT. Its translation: CASSLFQVDTGELFF.

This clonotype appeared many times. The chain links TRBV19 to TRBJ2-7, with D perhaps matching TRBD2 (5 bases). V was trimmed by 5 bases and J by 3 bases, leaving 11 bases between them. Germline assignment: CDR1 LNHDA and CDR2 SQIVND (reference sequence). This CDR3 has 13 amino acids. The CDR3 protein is CASSFGKIYEQYF. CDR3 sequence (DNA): TGTGCCAGTAGTTTCGGGAAAATCTACGAGCAGTACTTC.